This TCR beta chain was captured by sequencing in a study of blood T cell repertoires in COVID-19. Study-level background: From the United States, Italy and Spain came samples of acute and convalescent COVID-19.

Study processing details: Amplification of reference gene primers was used by the study to estimate nucleated cell counts. Measured with immunoSEQ multiplex PCR; TCRdb has only the in-frame clones, and not every one. From that table come the V and J calls and clone size; the DNA was used to work out D and trimming. The sample carries about 200,000 clones, approximately 80% recorded once. This clone was picked up many times. The CDR3 contains 16 residues. Germline V CDR1 and CDR2: LGHNA, YNFKEQ. The ends lost 2 bases at V and 0 bases at J; junction bases unmatched: 4. What was sequenced was peripheral blood. V and J are TRBV4-2 and TRBJ1-3; 7 bases are shared with TRBD1. This receptor was obtained from a man between 40 and 49 years old with acute or convalescent COVID-19. The DNA for the CDR3 is TGTGCCAGCAGCCAACCAGGGGGGTTCTCTGGAAACACCATATATTTT. Translation: CASSQPGGFSGNTIYF.